A selection of T cell receptor beta chains follows, all from one sample in a study of blood T cell repertoires in COVID-19. Method: immunoSEQ multiplex PCR; TCRdb's copy keeps in-frame clones and lacks some. The table shows more than 200,000 clones, with 85% to 90% occurring only once. The sequencing input was peripheral blood. The receptors derive from a woman aged 55-75 years with COVID-19, enrolled during active disease. CDR3s include the opening cysteine and the closing phenylalanine or tryptophan.

J: TRBJ1-2
V: TRBV12-3/TRBV12-4
CDR3: CASSKTGGGYTF

J: TRBJ2-1
V: TRBV30
CDR3: CAWSQPLAGYYNEQFF

J: TRBJ1-4
V: TRBV25-1
CDR3: CASSESSRGKLFF

J: TRBJ1-1
V: TRBV11-2
CDR3: CASSLAGNTEAFF

J: TRBJ1-6
V: TRBV28
CDR3: CASSHGQGFPNSPLHF

J: TRBJ2-1
V: TRBV11-2
CDR3: CASSLDLAGYNEQFF

J: TRBJ2-5
V: TRBV21-1
CDR3: CASSKVRRIGGSGRDQETQYF

J: TRBJ2-2
V: TRBV7-3
CDR3: CASSGQGAGAGELFF

J: TRBJ2-1
V: TRBV11-2
CDR3: CASSILRSGRYNEQFF

J: TRBJ2-7
V: TRBV6-2/TRBV6-3
CDR3: CASSPTGPGEQYF

J: TRBJ2-3
V: TRBV7-9
CDR3: CASSLQTSGSTDTQYF

J: TRBJ2-1
V: TRBV5-1
CDR3: CASSLDYYNEQFF

J: TRBJ1-2
V: TRBV18
CDR3: CASSPEGGSYGYTF

J: TRBJ1-2
V: TRBV28
CDR3: CASSAPRAGRGYTF

J: TRBJ2-2
V: TRBV24-1
CDR3: CATSDRDSPGELFF

J: TRBJ1-5
V: TRBV27
CDR3: CASSLSGSWQPQHF

J: TRBJ1-2
V: TRBV5-6
CDR3: CASRSRQGAYGYTF

J: TRBJ2-1
V: TRBV5-1
CDR3: CASSYRRELNEQFF

J: TRBJ1-5
V: TRBV24-1
CDR3: CATSDLGRSTEQPQHF

J: TRBJ2-7
V: TRBV9
CDR3: CASSLGTSGTYEQYF

J: TRBJ1-2
V: TRBV14
CDR3: CASSPRQGHGYTF

J: TRBJ2-2
V: TRBV5-4
CDR3: CASSWPGPGQGITGELFF

J: TRBJ2-7
V: TRBV11-1
CDR3: CASSWQDEQYF

J: TRBJ2-3
V: TRBV18
CDR3: CASSPGLAGSDTQYF

J: TRBJ2-1
V: TRBV5-1
CDR3: CASSSSGTGYNEQFF

J: TRBJ2-1
V: TRBV14
CDR3: CASSLSGLAGVSPHNEQFF

J: TRBJ2-7
V: TRBV19
CDR3: CASRQGSSYEQYF

J: TRBJ2-1
V: TRBV7-2
CDR3: CASSLRTSGRALRKDEQFF

J: TRBJ2-5
V: TRBV18
CDR3: CASSPPWTTSGRPPLKETQYF

J: TRBJ1-6
V: TRBV25-1
CDR3: CASPGKNSPLHF

J: TRBJ1-2
V: TRBV19
CDR3: CASSVRQGSRGGYTF

J: TRBJ2-7
V: TRBV6-5
CDR3: CASSSGSYEQYF

J: TRBJ1-2
V: TRBV15
CDR3: CATSPDRGVENGYTF

J: TRBJ1-1
V: TRBV6-5
CDR3: CASRGREMNTEAFF

J: TRBJ1-6
V: TRBV4-1
CDR3: CASSQDPRGSLHSPLHF

J: TRBJ2-1
V: TRBV7-3
CDR3: CASSLAASDYNEQFF

J: TRBJ1-5
V: TRBV12-3/TRBV12-4
CDR3: CASILGHNQPQHF

J: TRBJ1-5
V: TRBV19
CDR3: CASRPGTGQGQPQHF

J: TRBJ2-2
V: TRBV10-2
CDR3: CASSRRGRTGELFF